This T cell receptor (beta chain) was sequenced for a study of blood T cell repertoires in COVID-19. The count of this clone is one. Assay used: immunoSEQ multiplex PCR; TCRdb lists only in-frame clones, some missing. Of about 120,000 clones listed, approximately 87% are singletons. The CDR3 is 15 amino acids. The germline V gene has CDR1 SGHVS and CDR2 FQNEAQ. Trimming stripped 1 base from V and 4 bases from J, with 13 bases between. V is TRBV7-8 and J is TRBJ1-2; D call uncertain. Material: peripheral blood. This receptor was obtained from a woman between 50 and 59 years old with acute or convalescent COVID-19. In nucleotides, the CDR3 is TGTGCCAGCAGCTTAGTGTCACAGACTAGCTATGGCTACACCTTC. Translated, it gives CASSLVSQTSYGYTF.